This entry features one T cell receptor (beta chain) sequence. Antigen specificity is unknown. This record belongs to a study of early T cells in non-severe SARS-CoV-2 infection. Study-level points and caveats: Sequences matched to VDJdb favored anti-spike CD8 responses, while private and CD4 specificities were missed.

The V end lost 2 bases, the J end lost 3 bases, and 10 bases lay between the germline ends. This CDR3 is 13 amino acids long. Per the germline V gene, CDR1 is GTSNPN and CDR2 is SVGIG (reference sequence). Attachment of unique molecular identifiers to individual cDNA molecules was performed. TCRdb redid the calling of the 5' RACE reads with MiXCR, one entry per CDR3 protein. Of tens of thousands of distinct CDR3 sequences in the sample, over 8% were seen once. The source is an adult who was a healthcare worker with PCR-confirmed SARS-CoV-2 infection or an uninfected control (not recorded which). The rearrangement joins TRBV30 to TRBJ1-1, with D perhaps matching TRBD1 (6 bases). Specimen: whole blood, collected at baseline. CDR3 sequence (DNA): TGTGCCTGGAGTCTGCACAGGGACACTGAAGCTTTCTTT. Translation gives CAWSLHRDTEAFF.